This entry lists 23 T cell receptor beta chains sequenced from one sample in a study of identical twins. One entry per CDR3 protein, called by TCRdb with MiXCR from the 5' RACE reads. This sample has 1.5 million or so distinct CDR3 sequences, with around 29% found just once. Sequenced: cord blood. The source of these receptors is a newborn girl in good health.

About this clonotype: This may come from a read error, since a much larger clone is one base off. The J gene is TRBJ2-1, the V gene TRBV12-3 or TRBV12-4; 10 bases match TRBD1. Losses at the gene ends were 5 bases for V and 13 bases for J; bases not matched to a gene: 14. The CDR3 spans 15 residues. The CDR3 sequence: CASSRGQGGQETQFF. CDR3 nucleotide sequence: TGTGCCAGCAGTAGAGGACAGGGGGGTCAAGAGACCCAGTTCTTC.

The sample holds a few counts of this clonotype. The V and J genes are TRBV7-9 and TRBJ1-2; no clear D. The CDR3 totals 12 residues. Germline CDR1 reads SEHNR; CDR2 reads FQNEAQ (reference sequence). V shed 4 bases and J shed 8 bases, with 11 bases lying between them. The CDR3 sequence: CASSSERDGYTF. In DNA, the CDR3 is TGTGCCAGCAGCTCGGAACGCGACGGCTACACCTTC.

This clonotype turned up a few times. This chain links TRBV20-1 with TRBJ1-2; 7 bases match TRBD1. The junction had 10 bases not matched to a gene; V was cut back by 6 bases and J by 0 bases. The germline gives CDR1 DFQATT, CDR2 SNEGSKA (reference sequence). The CDR3 loop spans 15 amino acids. The CDR3 DNA reads TGCAGTGCCGACGGCCGGGACAGCACTAACTATGGCTACACCTTC. As protein: CSADGRDSTNYGYTF.

The chain joins TRBV7-2 to TRBJ1-1; weak D call: TRBD1 (5 bases). The germline CDR1 and CDR2 sequences are SGHTA and FQGNSA. The CDR3 covers 13 residues. The ends were cut back, 8 bases at V and 4 bases at J, with 14 bases in the middle. The CDR3, as DNA: TGTGCCAGCGGACGCGAGGGGACCACTGAAGCTTTCTTT. Its protein product is CASGREGTTEAFF.

The J gene is TRBJ2-3, the V gene TRBV2; D is unclear. V was cut by 3 bases and J by 10 bases, with 5 bases left in between. Germline lookup yields CDR1 SNHLY and CDR2 FYNNEI. The CDR3 contains 10 residues. The CDR3 DNA sequence: TGTGCCAGCAGTGATCGTCCGCAGTATTTT. The encoded protein is CASSDRPQYF.

This clonotype came up many times. The V gene is TRBV20-1, the J gene TRBJ2-7, with 11 bases that match TRBD2. The CDR3 contains 12 residues. Per germline, CDR1 DFQATT and CDR2 SNEGSKA (reference sequence). CDR3 nucleotide sequence: TGCCTAGCGGGGGGATACTCCTACGAGCAGTACTTC. Its protein is CLAGGYSYEQYF.

This clonotype showed up many times. The chain links TRBV20-1 to TRBJ2-5, with D tentatively TRBD1 (6 bases). Germline V CDR1 and CDR2: DFQATT, SNEGSKA (reference sequence). CDR3 length: 14 residues. Trimming took 5 bases from V and 2 from J, leaving 15 bases between them. The CDR3 loop is CSAVRGQIQETQYF. In DNA form, the CDR3 reads TGCAGTGCTGTAAGGGGACAAATTCAAGAGACCCAGTACTTC.

This clonotype was observed a few times. This sequence joins TRBV2 and TRBJ2-1, with unresolved D. The CDR3 runs to 15 residues. Germline-derived CDR1 and CDR2 are SNHLY and FYNNEI. V lost 2 bases and J lost 1, with 9 bases in between. The CDR3 spells CASSERVVSYNEQFF. CDR3 nucleotides: TGTGCCAGCAGTGAAAGGGTGGTTTCCTACAATGAGCAGTTCTTC.

This clonotype was seen more than once but under ten times. The chain is built from TRBV12-3 or TRBV12-4 and TRBJ2-4, with D possibly TRBD1 on 6 matching bases. The V gene lost 1 base and the J gene lost 8 bases, with 6 bases spanning the gap. The CDR3 is made up of 12 amino acids. DNA of the CDR3: TGTGCCAGCAGTTTAGGGGGGCACATTCAGTACTTC. The encoded protein is CASSLGGHIQYF.

The genes are TRBV7-6 and TRBJ2-1, with D perhaps given as TRBD1 or TRBD2 (5 bases each). The CDR3 is 16 residues long. V lost 2 bases to trimming and J lost 2 bases, with 13 bases between them. Germline CDR1 is SGHVS and CDR2 is FNYEAQ. CDR3 residues: CASSLQGGLPYNEQFF. Written as DNA, the CDR3 is TGTGCCAGCAGCTTACAGGGCGGGTTACCCTACAATGAGCAGTTCTTC.

The V call is TRBV9, the J call TRBJ1-1; a weak D match, TRBD1 (6 bases). V lost 1 base and J lost 1, with 14 bases in between. The CDR3 runs to 16 residues. Germline V gene data show CDR1 as SGDLS and CDR2 as YYNGEE. The CDR3 region has the DNA TGTGCCAGCAGCGTAACCCCACAGGGTTGGAACACTGAAGCTTTCTTT. Amino acids: CASSVTPQGWNTEAFF.

The chain carries TRBV5-1 and TRBJ2-1, with D possibly matching TRBD2 (6 bases). V shed 6 bases and J shed 6 bases, with 16 bases lying between them. The CDR3 loop spans 14 amino acids. Germline CDR1 is SGHRS and CDR2 is YFSETQ. The CDR3 reads CASKIPGDANEQFF. As DNA, the CDR3 is TGCGCCAGCAAAATTCCGGGGGATGCCAATGAGCAGTTCTTC.

The chain links TRBV12-3 or TRBV12-4 to TRBJ2-3; 9 bases align to TRBD2. The CDR3 totals 17 residues. Trimming cost V 2 bases and J 0 bases; bases outside gene matches: 6. DNA of the CDR3: TGTGCCAGCAGTTTAAGTCCTAGCGGGGATAGCACAGATACGCAGTATTTT. Translated: CASSLSPSGDSTDTQYF.

The chain joins TRBV12-3 or TRBV12-4 to TRBJ1-4; 7 nucleotides agree with TRBD1. The CDR3 runs 14 residues. Losses at the gene ends were 6 bases for V and 8 bases for J; bases not matched to a gene: 9. CDR3 coding DNA: TGTGCCAGCAGGCCGACAGGGACGGGGGAAAAACTGTTTTTT. It codes for CASRPTGTGEKLFF.

The V gene is TRBV5-1, the J gene TRBJ1-6, with D possibly TRBD1 on 5 matching bases. The V end lost 5 bases, the J end lost 5 bases, and 8 bases lay between the germline ends. Germline CDR1 reads SGHRS; CDR2 reads YFSETQ. The CDR3 contains 13 residues. The CDR3 DNA sequence: TGCGCCAGCAGGACAGATGATAATTCACCCCTCCACTTT. Translated: CASRTDDNSPLHF.

This chain joins TRBV4-2 and TRBJ2-1; 10 bases align to TRBD2. V shed 0 bases and J 0 bases; nucleotides not matched to a gene: 8. The CDR3 length is 19 residues. Germline loops: CDR1 LGHNA, CDR2 YNFKEQ. The CDR3 DNA is TGTGCCAGCAGCCAAGAGGGGTTGAGCGGGAGGGTCTCCTACAATGAGCAGTTCTTC. This codes for CASSQEGLSGRVSYNEQFF.

This sequence joins TRBV5-1 and TRBJ1-1; possibly TRBD1 for D (5 bases). This CDR3 contains 14 residues. Germline V gives CDR1 SGHRS, CDR2 YFSETQ. The V and J ends lost 4 bases and 6 bases respectively, with 16 bases between them. CDR3 loop: CASSAGTLRAEAFF. DNA of the CDR3: TGCGCCAGCAGCGCTGGGACCCTTCGGGCTGAAGCTTTCTTT.

The chain links TRBV24-1 to TRBJ2-3, with TRBD1 matching 8 bases. The junction had 5 bases not matched to a gene; V was cut back by 7 bases and J by 6 bases. Germline lookup yields CDR1 KGHDR and CDR2 SFDVKD. The CDR3 extends over 13 amino acids. CDR3 sequence reads: CATSRQGRDTQYF. The CDR3, as DNA: TGTGCCACCAGCCGACAGGGGAGGGATACGCAGTATTTT.

The V gene is TRBV20-1, the J gene TRBJ1-1; maybe TRBD1 (5 bases). This CDR3 comprises 15 residues. The germline CDR1 and CDR2 sequences are DFQATT and SNEGSKA (reference sequence). V lost 0 bases and J lost 0, with 11 bases in between. The CDR3 protein is CSARDGTVLNTEAFF. In DNA form, the CDR3 reads TGCAGTGCTAGAGATGGGACGGTTTTGAACACTGAAGCTTTCTTT.

The DNA of the CDR3 is TGTGCCATCAGTGAGTTGGCCAGCAATCAGCCCCAGCATTTT. This translates into CAISELASNQPQHF. The gene calls are TRBV10-3 and TRBJ1-5; D is unclear. The CDR3 runs to 14 residues. The ends were cut back, 1 base at V and 1 base at J, with 5 bases in the middle. The germline V gene encodes CDR1 ENHRY and CDR2 SYGVKD.

The chain recombines TRBV19 with TRBJ2-1; 10 positions agree with TRBD2. Germline V gene sequence: CDR1 LNHDA, CDR2 SQIVND (reference sequence). The CDR3 totals 16 residues. After removal of 5 bases from V and 4 bases from J, the junction contained 8 bases not matched to a gene. Written as DNA, the CDR3 is TGTGCCAGTAGTGATACTAGCGGGATGGCTTACAATGAGCAGTTCTTC. Amino acid sequence: CASSDTSGMAYNEQFF.

This clonotype was seen a few times. This chain joins TRBV25-1 and TRBJ2-7; D not resolved. Germline V lookup: CDR1 MGHDK, CDR2 SYGVNS. CDR3 length equals 14 residues. V was pared by 2 bases and J by 0 bases, with 8 bases between. The CDR3 region has the DNA TGTGCCAGCAGTGAAAGCACCCTCTCCTACGAGCAGTACTTC. Its translation: CASSESTLSYEQYF.

The CDR3 here is CAWSKRGGTDTQYF. In DNA form, the CDR3 reads TGTGCCTGGAGTAAGCGGGGGGGCACAGATACGCAGTATTTT. This chain links TRBV30 with TRBJ2-3, with 9 bases identical to TRBD2. The CDR3 has 14 amino acids. From germline, CDR1 is GTSNPN and CDR2 SVGIG (reference sequence). Losses at the gene ends were 2 bases for V and 1 base for J; bases not matched to a gene: 1. Using reference TRBV30 and TRBJ2-3 for the parts outside the CDR3, the full variable domain is SQTIHQWPATLVQPVGSPLSLECTVEGTSNPNLYWYRQAAGRGLQLLFYSVGIGQISSEVPQNLSASRPQDRQFILSSKKLLLSDSGFYLCAWSKRGGTDTQYFGPGTRLTVL.